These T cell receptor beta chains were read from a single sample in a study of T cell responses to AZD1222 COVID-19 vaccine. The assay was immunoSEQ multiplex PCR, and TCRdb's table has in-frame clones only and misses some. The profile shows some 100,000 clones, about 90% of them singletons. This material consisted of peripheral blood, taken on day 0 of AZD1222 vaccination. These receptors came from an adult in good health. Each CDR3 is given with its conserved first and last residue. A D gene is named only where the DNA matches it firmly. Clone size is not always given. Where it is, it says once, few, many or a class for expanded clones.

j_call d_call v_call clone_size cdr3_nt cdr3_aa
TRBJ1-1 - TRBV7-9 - TGTGCCAGCAGGATGGAGGGGAACACTGAAGCTTTCTTT CASRMEGNTEAFF
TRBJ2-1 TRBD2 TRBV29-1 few TGCAGCGTTTCCCTTAGGGGTAGCGGGTCCGGTTCCTACAATGAGCAGTTCTTC CSVSLRGSGSGSYNEQFF
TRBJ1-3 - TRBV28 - TGTGCCAGCAGTTGGGGGGGAGGAAACACCATATATTTT CASSWGGGNTIYF
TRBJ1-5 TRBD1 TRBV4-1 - TGCGCCAGCAGCCGGACAGGGGGCCAGCCCCAGCATTTT CASSRTGGQPQHF
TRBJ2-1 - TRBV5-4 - TGTGCCAGCAGCTTGGCGGCGGCCTCCTCCTACAATGAGCAGTTCTTC CASSLAAASSYNEQFF
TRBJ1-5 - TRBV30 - TGTGCCTGGAGTCCTCCGGGACGGCGGTGGAGCAATCAGCCCCAGCATTTT CAWSPPGRRWSNQPQHF
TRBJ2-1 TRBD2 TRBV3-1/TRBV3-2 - TGTGCCAGCAGCCATCTTCTAGCGGGAGGGGTAAATGAGCAGTTCTTC CASSHLLAGGVNEQFF
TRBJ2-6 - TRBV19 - TGTGCCAGTAATTACAGGGCGGAAGGGGCCAACGTCCTGACTTTC CASNYRAEGANVLTF
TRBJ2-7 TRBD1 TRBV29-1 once TGCAGCGTTACCGGGACAGAGTCCTACGAGCAGTACTTC CSVTGTESYEQYF
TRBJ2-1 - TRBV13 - TGTGCCAGCAGCCCGCCTCTAGGAGGCAATGAGCAGTTCTTC CASSPPLGGNEQFF
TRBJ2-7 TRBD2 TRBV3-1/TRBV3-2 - TGTGCCAGCAGCAGTCCCGGGACTAGCGGATCCTACGAGCAGTACTTC CASSSPGTSGSYEQYF
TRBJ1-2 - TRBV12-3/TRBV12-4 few TGTGCCAGCAGTAGAACAGCTAACTATGGCTACACCTTC CASSRTANYGYTF
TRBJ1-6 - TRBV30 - TGTGCCTGGAGTTCAGTCCGATGGGTCGAGTATAATTCACCCCTCCACTTT CAWSSVRWVEYNSPLHF
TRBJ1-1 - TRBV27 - TGTGCCAGCAGTTTCGGGGGGCGAACAACTGAAGCTTTCTTT CASSFGGRTTEAFF
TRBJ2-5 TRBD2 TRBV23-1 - TGCGCCAGCAGTCAATGGCCCAGCGGGAGGGCCGGAGAGACCCAGTACTTC CASSQWPSGRAGETQYF
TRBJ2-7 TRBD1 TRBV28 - TGTGCCACTACCTCGGGGACAGGGCTATACTACGAGCAGTACTTC CATTSGTGLYYEQYF
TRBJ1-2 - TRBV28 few TGTGCCAGCAGTTTAACACTCGGCCAGCAGTTTAACACGGCCGGGGACGTGAACTATGGCTACACCTTC CASSLTLGQQFNTAGDVNYGYTF
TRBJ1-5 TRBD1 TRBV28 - TGTGCCAGCAGCCCTGCGGACAGGAACCAGCCCCAGCATTTT CASSPADRNQPQHF